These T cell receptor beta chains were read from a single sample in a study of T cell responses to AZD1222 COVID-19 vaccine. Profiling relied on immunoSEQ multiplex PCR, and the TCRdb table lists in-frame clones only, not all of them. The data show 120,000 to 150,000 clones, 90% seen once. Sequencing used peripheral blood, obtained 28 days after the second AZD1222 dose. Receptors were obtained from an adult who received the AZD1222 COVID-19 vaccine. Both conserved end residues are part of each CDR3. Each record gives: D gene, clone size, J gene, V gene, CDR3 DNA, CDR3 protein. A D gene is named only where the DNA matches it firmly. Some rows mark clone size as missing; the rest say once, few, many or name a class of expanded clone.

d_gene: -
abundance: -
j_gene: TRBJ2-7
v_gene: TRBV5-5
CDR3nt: TGTGCCAGCAGCTTGGCCAGGCGTTCCTACGAGCAGTACTTC
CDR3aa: CASSLARRSYEQYF

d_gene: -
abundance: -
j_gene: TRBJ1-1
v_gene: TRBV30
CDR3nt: TGTGCCTGGACCTTTGCCGCTGAAGCTTTCTTT
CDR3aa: CAWTFAAEAFF

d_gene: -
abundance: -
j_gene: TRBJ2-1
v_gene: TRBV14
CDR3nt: TGTGCCAGCAGCCAAGTCAGTCTGGTGGGCAATGAGCAGTTCTTC
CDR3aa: CASSQVSLVGNEQFF

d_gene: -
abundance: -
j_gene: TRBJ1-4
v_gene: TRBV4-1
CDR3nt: TGCGCCAGCAGCCCGCGACCAGTGAGCTTGGGTGAAAAACTGTTTTTT
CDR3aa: CASSPRPVSLGEKLFF

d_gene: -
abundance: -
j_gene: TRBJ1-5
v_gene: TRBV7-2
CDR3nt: TGTGCCAGCTCCCTTGGGGGGGGGAGCAATCAGCCCCAGCATTTT
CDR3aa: CASSLGGGSNQPQHF

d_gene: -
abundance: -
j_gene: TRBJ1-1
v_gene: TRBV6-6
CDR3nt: TGTGCCAGCGGGCCGACATTTGAAGCTTTCTTT
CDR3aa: CASGPTFEAFF

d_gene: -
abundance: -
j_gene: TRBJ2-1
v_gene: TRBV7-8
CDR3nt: TGTGCCAGCAGCGGTCGGACAGCCAACTCCTACAATGAGCAGTTCTTC
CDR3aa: CASSGRTANSYNEQFF

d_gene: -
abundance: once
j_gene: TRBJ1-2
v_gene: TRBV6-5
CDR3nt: TGTGCCAGCACCAGAGGGGCACTTAACTATGGCTACACCTTC
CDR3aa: CASTRGALNYGYTF

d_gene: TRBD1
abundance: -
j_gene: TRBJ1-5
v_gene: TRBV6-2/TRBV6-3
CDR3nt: TGTGCCAGCAGTTACAAGGGGACAGGGAGTCAGCCCCAGCATTTT
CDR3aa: CASSYKGTGSQPQHF

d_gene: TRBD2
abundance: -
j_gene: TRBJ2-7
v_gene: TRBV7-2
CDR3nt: TGTGCCAGCAGCTCGAGCGGGATCTACTACGAGCAGTACTTC
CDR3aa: CASSSSGIYYEQYF

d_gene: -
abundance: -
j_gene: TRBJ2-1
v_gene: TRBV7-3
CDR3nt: TGTGCCAGCAGCTTCCAAAGTGGTAGTTCTGAGGAGCAGTTCTTC
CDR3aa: CASSFQSGSSEEQFF

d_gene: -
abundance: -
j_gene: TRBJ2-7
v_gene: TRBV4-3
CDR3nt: TGCGCCAGCAGCCAAGATCTAGGACTGTGGCGACTCTACGAGCAGTACTTC
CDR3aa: CASSQDLGLWRLYEQYF

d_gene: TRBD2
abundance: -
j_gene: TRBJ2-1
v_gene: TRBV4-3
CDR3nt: TGCGCCAGCAGCCAAGATACCCCGTTTAAGGCGGGAGGGCCTGGTAATGAGCAGTTCTTC
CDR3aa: CASSQDTPFKAGGPGNEQFF

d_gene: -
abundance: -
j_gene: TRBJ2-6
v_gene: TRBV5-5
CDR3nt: TGTGCCAGCAGCTTGGGAACAGGGTTAGCCAACGTCCTGACTTTC
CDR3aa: CASSLGTGLANVLTF

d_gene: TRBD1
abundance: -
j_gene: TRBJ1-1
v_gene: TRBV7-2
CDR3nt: TGTGCCAGCAGCCCCGCAGGGGGCGCGTACACTGAAGCTTTCTTT
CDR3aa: CASSPAGGAYTEAFF

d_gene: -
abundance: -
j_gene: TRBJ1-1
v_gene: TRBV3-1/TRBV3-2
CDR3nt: TGTGCCAGCACCGTTACAGGTTCCACTGAAGCTTTCTTT
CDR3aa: CASTVTGSTEAFF

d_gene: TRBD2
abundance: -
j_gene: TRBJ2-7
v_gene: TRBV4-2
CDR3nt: TGTGCCAGCAGCCAAGATCAGAACGGGAGGGCGCATTACGAGCAGTACTTC
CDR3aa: CASSQDQNGRAHYEQYF

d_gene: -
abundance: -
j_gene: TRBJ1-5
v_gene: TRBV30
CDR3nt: TGTGCCTGGAGTCCCGCGGACCGAGATGAGTCCCAGCATTTT
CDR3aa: CAWSPADRDESQHF

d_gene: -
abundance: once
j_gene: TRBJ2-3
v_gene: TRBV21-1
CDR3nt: TGTGCCAGCAGCGACCGGGAGCCTAACACAGATACGCAGTATTTT
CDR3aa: CASSDREPNTDTQYF

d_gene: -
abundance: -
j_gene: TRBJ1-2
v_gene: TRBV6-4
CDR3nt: TGTGCCAGCAGTGACTCGTCCACAGGGATTGGAGGCTACACCTTC
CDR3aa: CASSDSSTGIGGYTF

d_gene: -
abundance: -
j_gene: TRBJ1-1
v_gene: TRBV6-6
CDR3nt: TGTGCCAGTGAGGAAACTGAAGCTTTCTTT
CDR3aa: CASEETEAFF

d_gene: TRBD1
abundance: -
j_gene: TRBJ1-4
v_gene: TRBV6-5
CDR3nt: TGTGCCAGCACAGGGGGCGCAACTAATGAAAAACTGTTTTTT
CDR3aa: CASTGGATNEKLFF

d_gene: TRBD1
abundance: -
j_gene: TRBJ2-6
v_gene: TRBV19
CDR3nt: TGTGCCAGTAGTATACAACCGGGACAGGGGCTCCGCGGGACCAACGTCCTGACTTTC
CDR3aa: CASSIQPGQGLRGTNVLTF